The 2 T cell receptor beta chains below were found in one sample sequenced in a study of blood T cell repertoires in COVID-19. The protocol was immunoSEQ multiplex PCR, while the TCRdb copy is restricted to in-frame clones and leaves out a portion. The sample holds about 210,000 clones, about 83% seen once. Sequencing was done on a sample of peripheral blood. All receptors derive from a woman aged 45-65 years with active or convalescent COVID-19.

The chain uses TRBV3-1 (or the pseudogene TRBV3-2) and TRBJ2-3; D gene unclear. This CDR3 region has 14 residues. Trimming cost V 1 base and J 4 bases, with 9 bases left between them. Germline lookup yields CDR1 LGHDT and CDR2 YNNKEL (reference sequence). Here the CDR3 DNA reads TGTGCCAGCAGCCAAGCGGTGCCCGCAGATACGCAGTATTTT. Translation: CASSQAVPADTQYF.

Turning to this clone: An end of the junction does not agree with germline; a read error may underlie this. V usage is TRBV5-6 and J usage is TRBJ2-3; 8 nucleotides match TRBD2. There are 13 residues in the CDR3. Germline V gene lookup returns CDR1 SGHDT and CDR2 YYEEEE. CDR3 sequence (DNA): TGTGCCAGCAGCCGGGTCCGGGAGGGCCTCGGACCTTTT. It yields the protein CASSRVREGLGPF.